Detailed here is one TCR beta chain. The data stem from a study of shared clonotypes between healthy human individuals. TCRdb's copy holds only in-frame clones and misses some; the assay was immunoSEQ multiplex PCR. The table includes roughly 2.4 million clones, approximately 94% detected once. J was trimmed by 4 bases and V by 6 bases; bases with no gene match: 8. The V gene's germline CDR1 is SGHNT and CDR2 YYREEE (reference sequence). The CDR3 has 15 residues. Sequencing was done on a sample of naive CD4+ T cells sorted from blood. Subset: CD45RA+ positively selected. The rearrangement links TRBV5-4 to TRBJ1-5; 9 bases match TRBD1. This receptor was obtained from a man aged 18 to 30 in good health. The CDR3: CASTRGTGLNQPQHF. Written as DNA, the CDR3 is TGTGCCAGCACGCGGGGGACAGGGTTAAATCAGCCCCAGCATTTT.